The clone carrying this T cell receptor beta chain came up once. This record comes from a study of blood T cell repertoires in COVID-19. About the research overall: Samples taken during acute and convalescent COVID-19 were collected in the United States, Italy and Spain. In each case, the material was cDNA or gDNA derived from T cells, B-cell-depleted T cells, or PBMCs.

V was trimmed by 2 bases and J by 5 bases, leaving 14 bases between them. The CDR3 runs 15 residues. The germline CDR1 and CDR2 sequences are ENHRY and SYGVKD. Methods used by the authors: Estimation of nucleated cell counts relied on the amplification of reference gene primers. The data were produced by immunoSEQ multiplex PCR, yet TCRdb's version contains in-frame clones alone and is incomplete. Clonal size and the V and J genes are those of that table, whereas D and trimming came from the DNA. The sample includes around 180,000 clones, approximately 74% of them seen just once. Sequenced input: peripheral blood. The rearrangement joins TRBV10-3 to TRBJ2-3; possible D gene TRBD2, 6 bases. The TCR sequence derives from a woman of 80 years or more with acute or convalescent COVID-19. CDR3 sequence reads: CAISEPIGGLDTQYF. CDR3 DNA sequence: TGTGCCATCAGTGAGCCGATCGGAGGGTTAGATACGCAGTATTTT.